Following are 18 T cell receptor beta chains from one sample sequenced in a study of blood T cell repertoires in COVID-19 (dated by TCRdb to the early 2020s). Library preparation employed the immunoSEQ multiplex PCR assay. Sourced from immuneACCESS, this table was stored by TCRdb with only in-frame sequences that have V and J called. A share of the clones is absent; for the studies checked, an unresolved V gene accounts for under half, and the remainder has no known explanation. The sample yields fewer than 120,000 clones; approximately 90% were counted once. The leading ten clones occupy 3.3% of the sample. The sequencing input was peripheral blood. The receptors stem from a woman in her forties or fifties with acute or convalescent COVID-19.

The V and J genes are TRBV11-2 and TRBJ2-5; 7 positions agree with TRBD1. The V segment lost 2 bases and the J segment 5 bases; nucleotides outside the gene matches: 5. This CDR3 has 14 residues. Germline CDR1 and CDR2: SGHAT and FQNNGV. The DNA of the CDR3 is TGTGCCAGCAGCTTAAGCAGGGGGAGTGAGACCCAGTACTTC. Its protein product is CASSLSRGSETQYF.

This clone was seen more than once but under ten times. J is TRBJ2-7 and V is TRBV28; 10 nucleotides match TRBD2. CDR1 MDHEN and CDR2 SYDVKM come from the germline V gene. Trimming at V came to 6 bases and at J to 0 bases, leaving 11 bases not matched to a gene. This CDR3 is built from 17 residues. The CDR3 DNA reads TGTGCCAGCAGCCCCCGGGGGAGCGGGAGGGCCTCCTACGAGCAGTACTTC. It yields the protein CASSPRGSGRASYEQYF.

The chain carries TRBV7-9 and TRBJ2-1; D is perhaps TRBD2 (5 bases). V was shortened by 3 bases and J by 8 bases, with 20 bases between the two germline ends. This CDR3 comprises 16 residues. Germline CDR1 is SEHNR and CDR2 is FQNEAQ (reference sequence). CDR3 DNA: TGTGCCAGCAGCTTTAGCGTCCTGGCTAGCCGGGATGAGCAGTTCTTC. Translation gives CASSFSVLASRDEQFF.

This chain joins TRBV6-2 or TRBV6-3 and TRBJ2-2; 9 positions match TRBD2. The CDR3 is made up of 15 amino acids. Unmatched junction bases numbered 5, after V lost 3 bases and J lost 6 bases. Germline V lookup: CDR1 MNHEY, CDR2 SVGEGT. The CDR3 region has the DNA TGTGCCAGCAGTTATAGCGGGAGAGGGTCCGGGGAGCTGTTTTTT. Protein: CASSYSGRGSGELFF.

The J gene is TRBJ2-2, the V gene TRBV10-3; no definite D call. With 3 bases removed from V and 5 bases from J, the gap between germline ends came to 7 bases. This CDR3 is 13 amino acids long. The V gene's germline CDR1 is ENHRY and CDR2 SYGVKD. In DNA, the CDR3 is TGTGCCATCAGTGAATCAACAACCGGGGAGCTGTTTTTT. Translated, it gives CAISESTTGELFF.

The CDR3 bases are TGTGCCAGCTCAAAAGGGGACAGGCTGAACAATGAGCAGTTCTTC. This codes for CASSKGDRLNNEQFF. The J gene is TRBJ2-1, the V gene TRBV18; 8 bases are a match to TRBD1. Looked up from germline, CDR1 is KGHSH and CDR2 is LQKENI. J was trimmed by 5 bases and V by 5 bases; bases with no gene match: 8. There are 15 residues in the CDR3.

The J gene is TRBJ1-2, the V gene TRBV5-1; no reliable D call. The V gene's germline CDR1 is SGHRS and CDR2 YFSETQ. V was clipped by 0 bases and J by 5 bases, with 5 bases between them. The CDR3 runs to 12 residues. CDR3 sequence (DNA): TGCGCCAGCAGCTTGGGCCAGTATGGCTACACCTTC. This sequence encodes CASSLGQYGYTF.

This clone was seen only a few times. The chain joins TRBV19 to TRBJ2-1, with D possibly TRBD1 on 5 matching bases. Between the trimmed V and J ends, which lost 9 bases and 4 bases, there was a span of 16 bases. This CDR3 contains 14 residues. The germline V gene encodes CDR1 LNHDA and CDR2 SQIVND (reference sequence). DNA of the CDR3: TGTGCCAGCTCCCTAGGGGTTAGGTACAATGAGCAGTTCTTC. Translated, it gives CASSLGVRYNEQFF.

The V gene is TRBV7-6, the J gene TRBJ2-1, with D perhaps matching TRBD2 (7 bases). This CDR3 region has 16 residues. V was pared by 5 bases and J by 13 bases, with 27 bases between. The germline gives CDR1 SGHVS, CDR2 FNYEAQ. The CDR3 region has the DNA TGTGCCAGCAGCCCCGATTTTTTCGGGGAGGGGGGGTTTCAGTTCTTC. It specifies CASSPDFFGEGGFQFF.

J is TRBJ2-7 and V is TRBV2; 7 bases line up with TRBD1. This CDR3 is 15 amino acids long. V trimming: 6 bases; J trimming: 5 bases; junction bases outside the gene matches: 13. Germline V CDR1 and CDR2: SNHLY, FYNNEI. CDR3 bases: TGTGCCAGCAGACAGGGGTCTTGGGGAGACCACGAGCAGTACTTC. Protein sequence: CASRQGSWGDHEQYF.

This sequence joins TRBV2 and TRBJ1-1; 9 bases fit TRBD1. After removal of 6 bases from V and 6 bases from J, the junction contained 14 bases not matched to a gene. CDR1 and CDR2 from the germline V gene are SNHLY and FYNNEI. This CDR3 has 16 residues. CDR3 region: CASRAGQGYGHSEAFF. CDR3 nucleotide sequence: TGTGCCAGCAGAGCTGGACAGGGGTATGGGCACTCTGAAGCTTTCTTT.

V and J are TRBV6-5 and TRBJ1-1; TRBD1 matches 9 bases. Germline CDR1 MNHEY, CDR2 SVGAGI. This CDR3 is 13 amino acids long. V was pared by 7 bases and J by 4 bases, with 4 bases of the junction left unmatched. The CDR3 DNA sequence: TGTGCCAGCACCACGACAGGGGGCACTGAAGCTTTCTTT. Its translation: CASTTTGGTEAFF.

The chain is built from TRBV4-1 and TRBJ1-2; D may be TRBD1 (5 bases). There are 15 residues in the CDR3. Germline values: CDR1 MGHRA, CDR2 YSYEKL. Trimming left V 3 bases short and J 0 bases short, with 11 bases between. The CDR3 sequence: CASSQSDSSNYGYTF. In DNA, the CDR3 is TGCGCCAGCAGCCAGAGCGACAGTTCTAACTATGGCTACACCTTC.

J is TRBJ1-6 and V is TRBV4-2, with 11 positions matching TRBD1. This CDR3 is 15 amino acids long. After removal of 5 bases from V and 7 bases from J, the junction contained 4 bases not matched to a gene. Looked up from germline, CDR1 is LGHNA and CDR2 is YNFKEQ. The DNA for the CDR3 is TGTGCCAGCAGCTCCCGGGACAGGGGGAATTCACCCCTCCACTTT. Translated, it gives CASSSRDRGNSPLHF.

This CDR3 reads CASSPPYRAYNEQFF. The CDR3 region has the DNA TGTGCCAGCTCACCCCCCTATCGGGCCTACAATGAGCAGTTCTTC. The chain is built from TRBV18 and TRBJ2-1; no firm D call. Per germline, CDR1 KGHSH and CDR2 LQKENI. This CDR3 region has 15 residues. Trimming cost V 3 bases and J 2 bases, with 11 bases left between them.

This chain joins TRBV9 and TRBJ2-5, with 9 bases that match TRBD1. The J segment lost 1 base and the V segment lost 2 bases, leaving 6 bases of the junction unmatched. Germline-derived CDR1 and CDR2 are SGDLS and YYNGEE. The CDR3 consists of 16 residues. The CDR3 loop is CASSVQTGGVQETQYF. For the CDR3, the DNA is TGTGCCAGCAGCGTGCAGACAGGGGGGGTCCAAGAGACCCAGTACTTC.

A few counts support this clone. The J gene is TRBJ1-1, the V gene TRBV2; 7 bases align to TRBD1. In germline, CDR1 is SNHLY, CDR2 FYNNEI. V shed 3 bases, J shed 9 bases, and the junction held 10 bases outside the gene matches. The CDR3 runs to 14 residues. Here the CDR3 reads CASSEGTGDLKAFF. DNA of the CDR3: TGTGCCAGCAGTGAGGGAACAGGGGATTTAAAAGCTTTCTTT. Looking up the rest from reference TRBV2 and TRBJ1-1 gives the full variable domain: EPEVTQTPSHQVTQMGQEVILRCVPISNHLYFYWYRQILGQKVEFLVSFYNNEISEKSEIFDDQFSVERPDGSNFTLKIRSTKLEDSAMYFCASSEGTGDLKAFFGQGTRLTVV.

This sequence joins TRBV27 and TRBJ1-1; perhaps TRBD1 as D (5 bases). Trimming took off 0 bases at V and 0 bases at J, with 8 bases between the two ends. CDR1 is MNHEY, CDR2 SMNVEV, per germline (reference sequence). The CDR3 covers 15 residues. The CDR3 DNA follows: TGTGCCAGCAGTTTATCTGGCAGGGTGAACACTGAAGCTTTCTTT. It translates to CASSLSGRVNTEAFF.